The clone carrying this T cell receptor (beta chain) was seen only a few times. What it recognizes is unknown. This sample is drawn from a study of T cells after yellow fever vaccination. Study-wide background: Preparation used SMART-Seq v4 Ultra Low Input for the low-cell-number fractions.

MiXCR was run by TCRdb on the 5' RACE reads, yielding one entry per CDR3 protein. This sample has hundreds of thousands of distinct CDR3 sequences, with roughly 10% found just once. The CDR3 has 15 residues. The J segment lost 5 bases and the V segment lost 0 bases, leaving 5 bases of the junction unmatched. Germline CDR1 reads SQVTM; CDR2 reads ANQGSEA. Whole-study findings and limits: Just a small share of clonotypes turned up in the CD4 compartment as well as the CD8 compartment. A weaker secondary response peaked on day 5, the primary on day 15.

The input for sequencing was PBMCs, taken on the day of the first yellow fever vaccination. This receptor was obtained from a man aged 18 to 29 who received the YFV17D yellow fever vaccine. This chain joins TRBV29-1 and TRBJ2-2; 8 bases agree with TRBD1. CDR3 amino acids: CSVEDPGGETGELFF. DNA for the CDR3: TGCAGCGTTGAAGATCCAGGGGGCGAAACCGGGGAGCTGTTTTTT.